This TCR beta chain originates from a study of long-term antiretroviral therapy in people with HIV. Overall study results and limits: Control repertoires displayed wider CDR3 length ranges than the HIV repertoires.

Per donor, at least one pre-ART and at least two post-ART PBMC samples were obtained. Participants with HIV, all of them, were treated in the United States. The authors ran the immunoSEQ assay, v3.0, at survey level. Using immunoSEQ multiplex PCR, the repertoire was profiled, and TCRdb retains in-frame clones only, with some absent. The repertoire consists of approximately 39,000 clones, with roughly 76% occurring once and the leading ten covering about 5%. In this sample, this clone turned up once. Its matching antigen is unknown. The sample in question was unsorted PBMCs, obtained 1.5 years after starting antiretroviral therapy. The receptor was derived from a man younger than 35 with HIV.

This CDR3 reads CASSPRADLYNEQFF. In DNA, the CDR3 is TGTGCCAGCTCACCGCGAGCGGACTTATACAATGAGCAGTTCTTC. This chain joins TRBV18 and TRBJ2-1, with D possibly TRBD2 on 5 matching bases. The CDR3 totals 15 residues. Deletions cut 3 bases from V and 4 bases from J, with 13 bases between. Per germline, CDR1 KGHSH and CDR2 LQKENI. The full variable domain, rest sourced from reference TRBV18 and TRBJ2-1, is NAGVMQNPRHLVRRRGQEARLRCSPMKGHSHVYWYRQLPEEGLKFMVYLQKENIIDESGMPKERFSAEFPKEGPSILRIQQVVRGDSAAYFCASSPRADLYNEQFFGPGTRLTVL.